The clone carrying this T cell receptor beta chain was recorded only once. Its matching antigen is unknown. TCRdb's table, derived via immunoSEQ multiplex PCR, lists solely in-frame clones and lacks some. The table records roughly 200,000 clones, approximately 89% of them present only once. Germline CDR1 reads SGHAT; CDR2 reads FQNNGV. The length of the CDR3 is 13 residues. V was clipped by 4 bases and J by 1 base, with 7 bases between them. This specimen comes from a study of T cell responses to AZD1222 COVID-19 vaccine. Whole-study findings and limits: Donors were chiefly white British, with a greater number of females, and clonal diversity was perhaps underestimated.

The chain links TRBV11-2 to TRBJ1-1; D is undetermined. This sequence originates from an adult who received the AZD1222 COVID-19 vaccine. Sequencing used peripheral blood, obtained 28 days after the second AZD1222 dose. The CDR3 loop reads CASSSYRNTEAFF. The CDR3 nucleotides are TGTGCCAGCAGCTCGTACAGGAACACTGAAGCTTTCTTT.